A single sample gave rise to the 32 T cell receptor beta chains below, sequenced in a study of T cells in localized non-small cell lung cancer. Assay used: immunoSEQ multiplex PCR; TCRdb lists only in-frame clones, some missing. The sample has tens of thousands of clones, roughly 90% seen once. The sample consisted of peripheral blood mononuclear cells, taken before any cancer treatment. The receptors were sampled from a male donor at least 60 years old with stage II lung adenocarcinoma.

CDR3 residues: CASSPWTENTGELFF. For the CDR3, the DNA is TGTGCCAGCAGCCCCTGGACGGAGAACACCGGGGAGCTGTTTTTT. The chain couples TRBV5-8 to TRBJ2-2; D gene uncertain. Germline values: CDR1 SGHTS, CDR2 YDEGEE. Trimming took 4 bases from V and 1 from J, leaving 11 bases between them. There are 15 residues in the CDR3.

In nucleotides, the CDR3 is TGTGCCAGCAGTGAAGCCCTACAGAGCCTTAATTCACCCCTCCACTTT. Translated, it gives CASSEALQSLNSPLHF. The chain employs TRBV6-1 and TRBJ1-6; D not certain. The CDR3 extends over 16 amino acids. V lost 0 bases and J 6 bases, leaving 12 bases between the germline ends. CDR1 and CDR2 from the germline V gene are MNHNS and SASEGT.

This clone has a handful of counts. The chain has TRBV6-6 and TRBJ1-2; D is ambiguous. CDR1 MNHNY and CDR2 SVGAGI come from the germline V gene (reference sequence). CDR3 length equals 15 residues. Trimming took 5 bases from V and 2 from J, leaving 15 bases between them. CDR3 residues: CASSDLGLGNYGYTF. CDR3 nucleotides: TGTGCCAGCAGTGACCTGGGGTTAGGGAACTATGGCTACACCTTC.

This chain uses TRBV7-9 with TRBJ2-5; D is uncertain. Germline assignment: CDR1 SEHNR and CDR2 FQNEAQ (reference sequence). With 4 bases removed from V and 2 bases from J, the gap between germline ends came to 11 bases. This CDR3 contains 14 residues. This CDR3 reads CASSSLTTQETQYF. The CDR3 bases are TGTGCCAGCAGCTCTTTGACCACGCAAGAGACCCAGTACTTC. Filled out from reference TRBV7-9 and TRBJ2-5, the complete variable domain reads DTGVSQNPRHKITKRGQNVTFRCDPISEHNRLYWYRQTLGQGPEFLTYFQNEAQLEKSRLLSDRFSAERPKGSFSTLEIQRTEQGDSAMYLCASSSLTTQETQYFGPGTRLLVL.

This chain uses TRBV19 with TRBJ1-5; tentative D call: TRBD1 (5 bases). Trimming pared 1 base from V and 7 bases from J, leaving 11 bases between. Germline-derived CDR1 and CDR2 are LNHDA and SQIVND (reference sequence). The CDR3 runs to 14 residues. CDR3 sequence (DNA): TGTGCCAGTAGTATAGTGGGAAGGGGACAGCCCCAGCATTTT. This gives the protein CASSIVGRGQPQHF.

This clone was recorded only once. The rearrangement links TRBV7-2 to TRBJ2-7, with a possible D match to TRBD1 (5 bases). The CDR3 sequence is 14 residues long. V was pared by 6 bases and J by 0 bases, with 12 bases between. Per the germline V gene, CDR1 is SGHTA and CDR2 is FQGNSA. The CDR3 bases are TGTGCCAGCAGAAACCACAGGAGCTCCTACGAGCAGTACTTC. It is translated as CASRNHRSSYEQYF. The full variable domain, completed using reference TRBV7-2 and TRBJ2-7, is GAGVSQSPSNKVTEKGKDVELRCDPISGHTALYWYRQSLGQGLEFLIYFQGNSAPDKSGLPSDRFSAERTGGSVSTLTIQRTQQEDSAVYLCASRNHRSSYEQYFGPGTRLTVT.

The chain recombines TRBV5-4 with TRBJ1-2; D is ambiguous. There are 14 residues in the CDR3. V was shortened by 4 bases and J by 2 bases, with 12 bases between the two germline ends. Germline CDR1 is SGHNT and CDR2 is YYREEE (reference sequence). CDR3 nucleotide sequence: TGTGCCAGCAGCCCGGACGCGGCGAACTATGGCTACACCTTC. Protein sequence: CASSPDAANYGYTF.

CDR3 DNA sequence: TGCGCCAGCAGCTCTGACAGGGGGCGGGGAGCTGAAGCTTTCTTT. As protein: CASSSDRGRGAEAFF. The gene calls are TRBV5-1 and TRBJ1-1, with 10 bases lining up with TRBD1. CDR1 SGHRS and CDR2 YFSETQ come from the germline V gene. J was trimmed by 6 bases and V by 3 bases; bases with no gene match: 8. The CDR3 sequence is 15 residues long. The variable domain in full, with the rest retrieved from reference TRBV5-1 and TRBJ1-1, is KAGVTQTPRYLIKTRGQQVTLSCSPISGHRSVSWYQQTPGQGLQFLFEYFSETQRNKGNFPGRFSGRQFSNSRSEMNVSTLELGDSALYLCASSSDRGRGAEAFFGQGTRLTVV.

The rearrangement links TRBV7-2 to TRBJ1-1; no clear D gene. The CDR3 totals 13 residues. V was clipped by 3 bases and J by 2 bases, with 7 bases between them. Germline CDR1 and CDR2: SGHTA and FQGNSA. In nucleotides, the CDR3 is TGTGCCAGCAGCTTTGGCAGAAACACTGAAGCTTTCTTT. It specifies CASSFGRNTEAFF.

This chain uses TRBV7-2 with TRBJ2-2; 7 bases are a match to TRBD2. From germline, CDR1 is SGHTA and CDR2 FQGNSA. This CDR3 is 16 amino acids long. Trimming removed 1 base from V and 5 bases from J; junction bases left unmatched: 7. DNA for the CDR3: TGTGCCAGCAGCTTAGAGGCGGGACTACCTACCGGGGAGCTGTTTTTT. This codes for CASSLEAGLPTGELFF.

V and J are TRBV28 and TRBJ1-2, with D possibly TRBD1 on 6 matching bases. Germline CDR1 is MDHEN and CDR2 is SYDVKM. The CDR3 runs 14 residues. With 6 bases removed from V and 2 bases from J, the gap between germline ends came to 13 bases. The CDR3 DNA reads TGTGCCAGCAGCAGGGACATATACAACTATGGCTACACCTTC. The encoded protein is CASSRDIYNYGYTF.

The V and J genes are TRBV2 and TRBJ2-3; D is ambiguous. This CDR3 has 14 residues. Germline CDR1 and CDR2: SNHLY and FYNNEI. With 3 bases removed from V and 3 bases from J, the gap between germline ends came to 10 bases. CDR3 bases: TGTGCCAGCAGTGATGGTCTCTTAACAGATACGCAGTATTTT. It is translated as CASSDGLLTDTQYF.

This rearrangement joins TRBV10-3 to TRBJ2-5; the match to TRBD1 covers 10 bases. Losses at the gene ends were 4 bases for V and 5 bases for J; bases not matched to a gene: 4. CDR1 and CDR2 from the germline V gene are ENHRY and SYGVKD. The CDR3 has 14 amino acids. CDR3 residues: CAISAGTGEETQYF. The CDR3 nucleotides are TGTGCCATCAGTGCAGGGACAGGGGAGGAGACCCAGTACTTC.

The CDR3 DNA reads as TGTGCCAGCAGTGACAGGCAAGAGACCCAGTACTTC. This gives the protein CASSDRQETQYF. The chain combines TRBV2 with TRBJ2-5; D is unclear. This CDR3 is 12 amino acids long. V lost 3 bases, J lost 2 bases, and 4 bases lay in between. CDR1 is SNHLY, CDR2 FYNNEI, per germline.

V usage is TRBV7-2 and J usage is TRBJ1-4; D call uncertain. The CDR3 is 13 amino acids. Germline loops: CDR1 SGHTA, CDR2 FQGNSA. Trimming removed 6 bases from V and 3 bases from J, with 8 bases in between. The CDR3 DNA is TGTGCCAGCAGTAGGGCCCCTAATGAAAAACTGTTTTTT. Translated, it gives CASSRAPNEKLFF. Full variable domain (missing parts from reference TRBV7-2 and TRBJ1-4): GAGVSQSPSNKVTEKGKDVELRCDPISGHTALYWYRQSLGQGLEFLIYFQGNSAPDKSGLPSDRFSAERTGGSVSTLTIQRTQQEDSAVYLCASSRAPNEKLFFGSGTQLSVL.

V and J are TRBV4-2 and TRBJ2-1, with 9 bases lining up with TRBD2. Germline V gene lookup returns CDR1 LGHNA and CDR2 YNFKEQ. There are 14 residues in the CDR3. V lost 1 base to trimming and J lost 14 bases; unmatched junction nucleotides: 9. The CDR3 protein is CASSQGGSGSEKFF. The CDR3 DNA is TGTGCCAGCAGCCAAGGTGGTAGCGGGAGTGAAAAGTTCTTC.

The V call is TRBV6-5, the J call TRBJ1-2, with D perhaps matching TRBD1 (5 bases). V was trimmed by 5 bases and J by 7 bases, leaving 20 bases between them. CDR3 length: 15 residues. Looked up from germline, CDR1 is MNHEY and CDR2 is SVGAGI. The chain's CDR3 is CASSHGGPRMGGYTF. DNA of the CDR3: TGTGCCAGCAGTCACGGGGGACCCAGGATGGGTGGCTACACCTTC.

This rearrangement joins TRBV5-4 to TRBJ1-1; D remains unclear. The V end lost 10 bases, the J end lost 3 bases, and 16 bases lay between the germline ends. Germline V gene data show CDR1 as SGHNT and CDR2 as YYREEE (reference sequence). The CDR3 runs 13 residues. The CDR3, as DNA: TGTGCCCTGAAGCGTTGGGGAGACACTGAAGCTTTCTTT. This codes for CALKRWGDTEAFF. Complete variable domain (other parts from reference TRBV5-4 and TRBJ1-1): ETGVTQSPTHLIKTRGQQVTLRCSSQSGHNTVSWYQQALGQGPQFIFQYYREEENGRGNFPPRFSGLQFPNYSSELNVNALELDDSALYLCALKRWGDTEAFFGQGTRLTVV.

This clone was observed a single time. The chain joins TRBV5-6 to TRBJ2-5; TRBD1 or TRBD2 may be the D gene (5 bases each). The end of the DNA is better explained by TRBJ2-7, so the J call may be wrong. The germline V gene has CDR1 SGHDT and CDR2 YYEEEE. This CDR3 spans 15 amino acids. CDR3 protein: CASSWGNQNPYEQYF. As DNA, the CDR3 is TGTGCCAGCAGCTGGGGGAATCAAAATCCCTACGAGCAGTACTTC.

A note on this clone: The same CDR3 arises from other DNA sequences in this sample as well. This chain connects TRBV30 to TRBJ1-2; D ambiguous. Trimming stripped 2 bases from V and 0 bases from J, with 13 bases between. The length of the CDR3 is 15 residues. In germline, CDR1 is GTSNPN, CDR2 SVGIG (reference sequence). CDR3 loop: CAWSRADVSNYGYTF. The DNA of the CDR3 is TGTGCCTGGAGTAGGGCAGACGTGTCTAACTATGGCTACACCTTC.

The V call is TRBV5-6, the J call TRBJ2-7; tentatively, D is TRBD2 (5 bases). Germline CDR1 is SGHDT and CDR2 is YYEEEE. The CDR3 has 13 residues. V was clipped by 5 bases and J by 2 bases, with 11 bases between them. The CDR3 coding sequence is TGTGCCAGCAGAGGGCGGGCCCCCTACGAGCAGTACTTC. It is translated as CASRGRAPYEQYF. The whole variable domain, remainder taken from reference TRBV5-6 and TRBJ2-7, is DAGVTQSPTHLIKTRGQQVTLRCSPKSGHDTVSWYQQALGQGPQFIFQYYEEEERQRGNFPDRFSGHQFPNYSSELNVNALLLGDSALYLCASRGRAPYEQYFGPGTRLTVT.

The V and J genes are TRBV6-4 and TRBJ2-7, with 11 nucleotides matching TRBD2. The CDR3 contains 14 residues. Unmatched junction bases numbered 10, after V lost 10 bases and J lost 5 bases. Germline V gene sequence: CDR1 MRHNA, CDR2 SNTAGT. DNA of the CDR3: TGTGCCACCCTTAGCGGGAGGGTGGTACACGAGCAGTACTTC. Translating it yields CATLSGRVVHEQYF.

The CDR3 loop reads CASGLVSGSFATNEKLFF. The CDR3 bases are TGTGCTAGTGGTTTGGTTTCCGGTTCGTTTGCAACTAATGAAAAACTGTTTTTT. The chain joins TRBV12-5 to TRBJ1-4; D unclear. The CDR3 is made up of 18 amino acids. Germline V gene sequence: CDR1 LGHNT, CDR2 FRNRAP. V lost 0 bases to trimming and J lost 0 bases, with 14 bases between them.

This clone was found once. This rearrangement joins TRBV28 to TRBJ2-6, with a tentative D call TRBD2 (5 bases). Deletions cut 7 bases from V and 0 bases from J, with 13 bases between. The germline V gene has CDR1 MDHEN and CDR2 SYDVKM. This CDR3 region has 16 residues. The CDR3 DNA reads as TGTGCCAGCACTTTGGAAGGGAGCTCTGGGGCCAACGTCCTGACTTTC. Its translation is CASTLEGSSGANVLTF.

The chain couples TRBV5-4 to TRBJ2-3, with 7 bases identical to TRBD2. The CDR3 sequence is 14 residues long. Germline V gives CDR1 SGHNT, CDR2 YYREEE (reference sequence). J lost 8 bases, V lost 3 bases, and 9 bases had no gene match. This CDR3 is CASSSSGAKVTQYF. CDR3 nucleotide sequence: TGTGCCAGCAGCTCCAGCGGGGCGAAGGTTACGCAGTATTTT.

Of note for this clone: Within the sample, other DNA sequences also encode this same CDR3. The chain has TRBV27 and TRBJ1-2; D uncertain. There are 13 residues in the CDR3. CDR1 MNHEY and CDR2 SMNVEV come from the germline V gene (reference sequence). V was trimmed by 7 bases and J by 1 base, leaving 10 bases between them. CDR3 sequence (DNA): TGTGCCAGCATGGGCAGGAATAACTATGGCTACACCTTC. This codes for CASMGRNNYGYTF.

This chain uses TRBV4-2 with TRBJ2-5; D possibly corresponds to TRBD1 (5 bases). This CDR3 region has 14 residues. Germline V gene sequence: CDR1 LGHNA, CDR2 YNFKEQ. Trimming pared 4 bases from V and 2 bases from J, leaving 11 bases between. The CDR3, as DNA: TGTGCCAGCAGCCGGGGCGTCTTACAAGAGACCCAGTACTTC. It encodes CASSRGVLQETQYF.

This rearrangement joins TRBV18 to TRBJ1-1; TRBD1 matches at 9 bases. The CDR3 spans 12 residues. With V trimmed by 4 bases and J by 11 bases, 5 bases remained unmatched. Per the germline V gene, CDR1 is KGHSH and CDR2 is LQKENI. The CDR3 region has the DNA TGTGCCAGCTCACTACAGGGGGCTGGGGCTTTCTTT. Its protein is CASSLQGAGAFF.

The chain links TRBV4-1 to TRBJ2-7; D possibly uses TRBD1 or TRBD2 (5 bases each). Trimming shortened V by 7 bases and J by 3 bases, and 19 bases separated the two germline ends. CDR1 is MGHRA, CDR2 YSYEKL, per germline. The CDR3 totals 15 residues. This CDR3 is CASNRGDGESYEQYF. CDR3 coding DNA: TGCGCCAGCAACCGAGGGGATGGGGAGAGCTACGAGCAGTACTTC.

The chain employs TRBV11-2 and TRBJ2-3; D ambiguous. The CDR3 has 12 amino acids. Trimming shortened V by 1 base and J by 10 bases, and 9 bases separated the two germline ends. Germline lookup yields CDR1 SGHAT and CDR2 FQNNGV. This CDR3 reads CASSLGGSSQYF. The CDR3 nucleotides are TGTGCCAGCAGCTTAGGCGGTAGCTCGCAGTATTTT.

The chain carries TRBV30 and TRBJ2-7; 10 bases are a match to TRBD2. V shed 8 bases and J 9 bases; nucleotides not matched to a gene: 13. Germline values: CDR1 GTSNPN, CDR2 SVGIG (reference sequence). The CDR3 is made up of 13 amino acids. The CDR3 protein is CARGGAGGDGQYF. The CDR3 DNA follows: TGTGCCCGCGGGGGAGCGGGAGGGGATGGGCAGTACTTC.

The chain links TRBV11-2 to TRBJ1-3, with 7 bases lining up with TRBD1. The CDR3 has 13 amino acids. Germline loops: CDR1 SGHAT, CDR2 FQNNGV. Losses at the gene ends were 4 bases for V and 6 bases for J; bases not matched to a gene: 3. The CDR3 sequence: CASSSGTANTIYF. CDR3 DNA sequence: TGTGCCAGCAGCTCAGGGACAGCAAACACCATATATTTT.